Below, one TCR beta chain is given with its context. Its antigen is unidentified. Researchers amplified the TCR beta CDR3 regions from RNA transcripts. HTBI primers were the set used in a first-round RT-PCR of the TCR CDR3. TCRdb reprocessed the multiplex PCR reads with MiXCR, giving one entry per CDR3 protein. The data show roughly 500,000 distinct CDR3 sequences, with 46% seen just once and roughly 45% held by the top ten. This specimen belongs to a study of T cells in Graves' hyperthyroidism and ophthalmopathy. Study-level results: Ophthalmopathy was distinguished from stable hyperthyroidism by 13 V-J signatures. Expanded thyroid clonotypes (above 0.001) were mostly also found in blood.

Based on clinical symptoms, serum thyroxine and TRAb, thyroid ultrasound and orbital computed tomography, diagnoses were reached. Germline CDR1 DFQATT, CDR2 SNEGSKA (reference sequence). V lost 0 bases and J lost 3; bases outside the gene matches: 4. The CDR3 sequence is 14 residues long. The sequence was obtained from an adult woman with Graves' disease, either hyperthyroidism or ophthalmopathy (not recorded which). This chain links TRBV20-1 with TRBJ2-7, with 8 bases lining up with TRBD2. Sequenced input: peripheral blood or thyroid tissue (not recorded which). CDR3 residues: CSARDPRGGYEQYF. CDR3 nucleotide sequence: TGCAGTGCTAGAGACCCCCGGGGGGGCTACGAGCAGTACTTC.